Below are 26 T cell receptor beta chains sequenced from a single sample in a study of blood T cell repertoires in COVID-19. The assay was immunoSEQ multiplex PCR, and TCRdb's table has in-frame clones only and misses some. This table holds fewer than 300,000 clones, 88% found once. Sequencing input: peripheral blood. The source is a woman aged 40 to 49 who had recovered from COVID-19.

V gene TRBV12-3 or TRBV12-4 combines with J gene TRBJ2-2, with a weak D call TRBD1 (5 bases). Trimming cost V 5 bases and J 7 bases, with 11 bases left between them. The CDR3 length is 13 residues. The CDR3 coding sequence is TGTGCCAGCAGTCGAGTTCAGGGCGGGGAGCTGTTTTTT. It codes for CASSRVQGGELFF.

The chain joins TRBV6-1 to TRBJ2-7, with 12 nucleotides matching TRBD2. Looked up from germline, CDR1 is MNHNS and CDR2 is SASEGT. The CDR3 covers 15 residues. J gave up 7 bases and V 7 bases, and 11 bases lay outside the gene matches. Here the CDR3 reads CASTALAGGLGEQYV. The CDR3 DNA reads TGTGCCAGCACCGCCCTAGCGGGAGGGTTAGGGGAGCAGTACGTC.

J is TRBJ2-3 and V is TRBV28; 7 nucleotides match TRBD2. Germline assignment: CDR1 MDHEN and CDR2 SYDVKM. The junction had 13 bases not matched to a gene; V was cut back by 6 bases and J by 4 bases. The CDR3 totals 16 residues. CDR3 DNA sequence: TGTGCCAGCAGCCATACAGCGGGATCCGGGCCAGATACGCAGTATTTT. Amino acid sequence: CASSHTAGSGPDTQYF.

This clone was seen just once. V usage is TRBV11-2 and J usage is TRBJ1-2; no firm D call. Germline V gives CDR1 SGHAT, CDR2 FQNNGV. The CDR3 runs to 12 residues. Trimming removed 1 base at V and 8 bases at J, with 8 bases between. The CDR3 region has the DNA TGTGCCAGCAGCTTAGTAGGGAGCGGCTACACCTTC. It is translated as CASSLVGSGYTF. Looking up the rest from reference TRBV11-2 and TRBJ1-2 gives the full variable domain: EAGVAQSPRYKIIEKRQSVAFWCNPISGHATLYWYQQILGQGPKLLIQFQNNGVVDDSQLPKDRFSAERLKGVDSTLKIQPAKLEDSAVYLCASSLVGSGYTFGSGTRLTVV.

CDR3: CAWSVGQGRYNEQFF. CDR3 nucleotide sequence: TGTGCCTGGAGTGTGGGACAGGGACGATACAATGAGCAGTTCTTC. The chain carries TRBV30 and TRBJ2-1; 9 nucleotides align to TRBD1. CDR3 length: 15 residues. V trimming: 0 bases; J trimming: 4 bases; junction bases outside the gene matches: 4. The germline CDR1 and CDR2 sequences are GTSNPN and SVGIG (reference sequence). Full variable domain (remainder filled in from reference TRBV30 and TRBJ2-1): SQTIHQWPATLVQPVGSPLSLECTVEGTSNPNLYWYRQAAGRGLQLLFYSVGIGQISSEVPQNLSASRPQDRQFILSSKKLLLSDSGFYLCAWSVGQGRYNEQFFGPGTRLTVL.

This clone came up once. The CDR3 nucleotides read TGTGCCAGCAGCCCCGGGGTAGTGAACACTGAAGCTTTCTTT. This sequence encodes CASSPGVVNTEAFF. The chain employs TRBV11-2 and TRBJ1-1; D is unclear. Germline CDR1 and CDR2: SGHAT and FQNNGV. Trimming left V 5 bases short and J 0 bases short, with 10 bases between. The CDR3 runs to 14 residues.

This clone is a singleton in its sample. V gene TRBV11-3 combines with J gene TRBJ2-1, with 12 bases aligning to TRBD2. There are 16 residues in the CDR3. Trimming removed 5 bases from V and 7 bases from J; junction bases left unmatched: 9. Germline CDR1 and CDR2: SGHNT and YENEEA. This chain's CDR3 is CASSTRTSGTANEQFF. DNA of the CDR3: TGTGCCAGCAGCACCCGGACTAGCGGGACGGCGAATGAGCAGTTCTTC.

J is TRBJ2-7 and V is TRBV21-1; the tabulated D call, TRBD2, remains unverified against the DNA. TRBV21-1 is given as a pseudogene. This CDR3 comprises 16 residues. This chain's CDR3 is CASSKGGLAGVYEQYV. The CDR3 coding sequence is TGTGCCAGCAGCAAAGGGGGTTTAGCGGGAGTGTACGAGCAGTACGTC.

This chain joins TRBV19 and TRBJ1-2, with 7 bases fitting TRBD1. With 5 bases clipped from V and 8 bases from J, the junction kept 5 bases outside the gene matches. Germline CDR1 LNHDA, CDR2 SQIVND (reference sequence). CDR3 length: 12 amino acids. CDR3 sequence: CASSQGQRGYTF. The CDR3 bases are TGTGCCAGTAGTCAGGGACAGAGGGGCTACACCTTC.

J is TRBJ2-5 and V is TRBV3-1 (or the pseudogene TRBV3-2), with a tentative D call TRBD2 (5 bases). Trimming shortened V by 1 base and J by 5 bases, and 20 bases separated the two germline ends. The CDR3 extends over 17 amino acids. The germline V gene has CDR1 LGHDT and CDR2 YNNKEL (reference sequence). The CDR3 protein is CASSQARLAHPGETQYF. Here the CDR3 DNA reads TGTGCCAGCAGCCAAGCCCGATTGGCACACCCGGGGGAGACCCAGTACTTC.

Only one count was recorded for this clone. CDR3 in amino acids: CSGALSGNTIYF. The CDR3 bases are TGCAGCGGGGCCCTCTCTGGAAACACCATATATTTT. The V and J genes are TRBV29-1 and TRBJ1-3, with D hard to call. Germline assignment: CDR1 SQVTM and CDR2 ANQGSEA. This CDR3 comprises 12 residues. The germline V and J ends were trimmed by 7 bases and 0 bases, with 7 bases remaining between them.

This rearrangement joins TRBV18 to TRBJ1-6, with D tentatively TRBD1 (5 bases). Germline V gene data show CDR1 as KGHSH and CDR2 as LQKENI. The CDR3 loop spans 15 amino acids. The germline V and J ends were trimmed by 0 bases and 6 bases, with 9 bases remaining between them. The CDR3 DNA is TGTGCCAGCTCACCACCGACAGCTCGTAATTCACCCCTCCACTTT. Protein product: CASSPPTARNSPLHF.

The chain links TRBV10-3 to TRBJ2-1, with TRBD2 matching over 9 bases. The CDR3 is made up of 15 amino acids. Per the germline V gene, CDR1 is ENHRY and CDR2 is SYGVKD. V trimming: 4 bases; J trimming: 3 bases; junction bases outside the gene matches: 4. The CDR3 nucleotides are TGTGCCATCAGTGGCAGGCGGGAGGGCTACAATGAGCAGTTCTTC. Translated: CAISGRREGYNEQFF.

For the CDR3, the DNA is TGTGCCAGCACTCCCCGATGTACAGGGCAGTTCTTC. Amino acid sequence: CASTPRCTGQFF. The chain uses TRBV21-1 and TRBJ2-1; the table calls TRBD1, which could not be checked here. TRBV21-1 is designated a pseudogene. This CDR3 contains 12 residues.

The DNA for the CDR3 is TGTGCCAGCACCACAGGGTTGGGCAATCAGCCCCAGCATTTT. Translation: CASTTGLGNQPQHF. The chain carries TRBV6-1 and TRBJ1-5, with D maybe TRBD1 (6 bases). The CDR3 has 14 amino acids. CDR1 is MNHNS and CDR2 is SASEGT in the germline V gene. Deletions cut 7 bases from V and 2 bases from J, with 12 bases between.

The chain carries TRBV6-2 or TRBV6-3 and TRBJ1-2, with 10 bases lining up with TRBD1. The germline V gene encodes CDR1 MNHEY and CDR2 SVGEGT. Unmatched junction bases numbered 15, after V lost 6 bases and J lost 8 bases. The CDR3 is 16 residues long. The CDR3 sequence: CASSPDRGSPVSGYTF. The CDR3 nucleotides read TGTGCCAGCAGCCCGGACAGGGGGTCCCCGGTGTCGGGCTACACCTTC.

The chain recombines TRBV30 with TRBJ2-3; 9 positions agree with TRBD2. The CDR3 spans 14 residues. Trimming at V came to 3 bases and at J to 5 bases, leaving 6 bases not matched to a gene. Germline CDR1 reads GTSNPN; CDR2 reads SVGIG (reference sequence). This chain's CDR3 is CAWRATTSGDTQYF. The DNA for the CDR3 is TGTGCCTGGAGGGCGACGACTAGCGGAGATACGCAGTATTTT.

The genes are TRBV7-2 and TRBJ2-1, with 7 bases lining up with TRBD2. The CDR3 totals 15 residues. J lost 0 bases, V lost 3 bases, and 2 bases had no gene match. Germline CDR1 is SGHTA and CDR2 is FQGNSA. DNA for the CDR3: TGTGCCAGCAGCTTGCGGGAGAGCTCCTACAATGAGCAGTTCTTC. Its protein product is CASSLRESSYNEQFF.

This rearrangement joins TRBV7-8 to TRBJ2-5; a weak D match, TRBD1 (6 bases). From germline, CDR1 is SGHVS and CDR2 FQNEAQ. The CDR3 totals 15 residues. Trimming cost V 1 base and J 5 bases, with 14 bases left between them. CDR3 DNA: TGTGCCAGCAGCTTAGTGGGGACACAAGGGGAGACCCAGTACTTC. Amino acids: CASSLVGTQGETQYF.

The rearrangement uses TRBV7-9 and TRBJ2-1; perhaps TRBD1 as D (7 bases). Germline loops: CDR1 SEHNR, CDR2 FQNEAQ (reference sequence). The CDR3 runs 17 residues. Between the trimmed V and J ends, which lost 5 bases and 4 bases, there was a span of 21 bases. This chain's CDR3 is CASSPQVARGEYNEQFF. The CDR3, as DNA: TGTGCCAGCAGCCCCCAGGTGGCCAGGGGGGAGTACAATGAGCAGTTCTTC.

The V and J genes are TRBV6-5 and TRBJ1-2, with 8 bases aligning to TRBD1. V gave up 6 bases and J gave up 3 bases; unmatched junction bases: 6. The CDR3 runs 14 residues. Germline CDR1 is MNHEY and CDR2 is SVGAGI. The CDR3 spells CASSRGQGHYGYTF. The CDR3 coding sequence is TGTGCCAGCAGCCGAGGACAGGGTCACTATGGCTACACCTTC.

This clone has only a few counts. V is TRBV7-8 and J is TRBJ1-5, with D perhaps matching TRBD1 (5 bases). CDR3 size: 16 residues. Germline CDR1 and CDR2: SGHVS and FQNEAQ. V lost 1 base to trimming and J lost 2 bases, with 12 bases between them. The CDR3 reads CASSLVGGVGNQPQHF. DNA of the CDR3: TGTGCCAGCAGCTTAGTGGGAGGGGTTGGCAATCAGCCCCAGCATTTT. Full variable domain (outside the CDR3, taken from reference TRBV7-8 and TRBJ1-5): GAGVSQSPRYKVAKRGQDVALRCDPISGHVSLFWYQQALGQGPEFLTYFQNEAQLDKSGLPSDRFFAERPEGSVSTLKIQRTQQEDSAVYLCASSLVGGVGNQPQHFGDGTRLSIL.

The chain couples TRBV7-9 to TRBJ1-3; 12 bases align to TRBD1. Trimming cost V 6 bases and J 1 base; bases outside gene matches: 13. This CDR3 region has 19 residues. Per the germline V gene, CDR1 is SEHNR and CDR2 is FQNEAQ (reference sequence). The DNA of the CDR3 is TGTGCCAGCAGGGGACAGGGGGCCTCCGCCGGAAGGTCTGGAAACACCATATATTTT. This codes for CASRGQGASAGRSGNTIYF.

The chain uses TRBV18 and TRBJ1-5; 11 bases match TRBD1. CDR1 KGHSH and CDR2 LQKENI come from the germline V gene. This CDR3 region has 15 residues. The V gene end was trimmed by 3 bases and the J gene end by 3 bases; junction bases not matched to a gene: 1. CDR3 DNA: TGTGCCAGCTCACCCGGACAGGGGGCCAATCAGCCCCAGCATTTT. It yields the protein CASSPGQGANQPQHF. Combining the CDR3 with reference TRBV18 and TRBJ1-5 gives the whole variable domain NAGVMQNPRHLVRRRGQEARLRCSPMKGHSHVYWYRQLPEEGLKFMVYLQKENIIDESGMPKERFSAEFPKEGPSILRIQQVVRGDSAAYFCASSPGQGANQPQHFGDGTRLSIL.

Worth noting for this clone: No DNA is shown, since the ends of the CDR3 on it are uncertain; the CDR3 is the one TCRdb lists. CDR3 residues: CASSFGAGELFF. The chain is built from TRBV12-3 or TRBV12-4 and TRBJ2-2; no DNA check was done on the table's D call, TRBD2. Including both end residues, the CDR3 is 12 amino acids long.

The chain carries TRBV9 and TRBJ1-3, with no clear D. V was pared by 0 bases and J by 6 bases, with 13 bases between. The CDR3 totals 15 residues. The germline gives CDR1 SGDLS, CDR2 YYNGEE. CDR3: CASSVGGGMANTIYF. CDR3 bases: TGTGCCAGCAGCGTAGGGGGAGGGATGGCAAACACCATATATTTT.